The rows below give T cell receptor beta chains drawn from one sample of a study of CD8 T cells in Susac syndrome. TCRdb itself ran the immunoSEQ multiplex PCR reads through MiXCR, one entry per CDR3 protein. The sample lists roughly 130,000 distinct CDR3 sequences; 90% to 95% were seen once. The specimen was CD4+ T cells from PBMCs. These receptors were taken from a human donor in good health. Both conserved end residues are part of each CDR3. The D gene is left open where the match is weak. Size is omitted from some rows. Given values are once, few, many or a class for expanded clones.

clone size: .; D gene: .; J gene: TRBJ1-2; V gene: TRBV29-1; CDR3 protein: CSAWTESNYGYTF; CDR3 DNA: TGCAGCGCGTGGACAGAGTCTAACTATGGCTACACCTTC
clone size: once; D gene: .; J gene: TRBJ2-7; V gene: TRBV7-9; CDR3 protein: CASSLGRTSSYEQYF; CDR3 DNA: TGTGCCAGCAGCTTAGGACGGACGAGCTCCTACGAGCAGTACTTC
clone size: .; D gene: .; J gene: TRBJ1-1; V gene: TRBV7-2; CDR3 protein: CASSSPDGVTEAFF; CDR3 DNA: TGTGCCAGCAGCTCGCCGGACGGGGTCACTGAAGCTTTCTTT
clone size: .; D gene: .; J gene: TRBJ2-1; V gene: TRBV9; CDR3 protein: CASSVASSSVSSYNEQFF; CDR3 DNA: TGTGCCAGCAGCGTAGCCTCGTCTAGCGTGAGCTCCTACAATGAGCAGTTCTTC
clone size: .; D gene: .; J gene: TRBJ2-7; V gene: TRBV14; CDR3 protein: CASSRNSLAYTLYEQYF; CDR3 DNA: TGTGCCAGCAGCCGAAACTCCTTGGCCTACACACTCTACGAGCAGTACTTC
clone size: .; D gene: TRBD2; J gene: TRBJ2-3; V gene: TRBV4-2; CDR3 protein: CASSQDPPGLAGDGTDTQYF; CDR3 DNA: TGTGCCAGCAGCCAAGATCCCCCCGGACTAGCGGGAGATGGCACAGATACGCAGTATTTT
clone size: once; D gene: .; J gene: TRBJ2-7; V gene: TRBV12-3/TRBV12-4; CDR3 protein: CASSSPGLLSYEQYF; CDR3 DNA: TGTGCCAGCAGTTCCCCGGGACTCCTTTCCTACGAGCAGTACTTC
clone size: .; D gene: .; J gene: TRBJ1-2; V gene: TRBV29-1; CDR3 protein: CSVNTANYGYTF; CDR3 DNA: TGCAGCGTTAACACGGCTAACTATGGCTACACCTTC
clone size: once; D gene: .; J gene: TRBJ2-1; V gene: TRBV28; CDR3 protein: CASSLPAVGYNEQFF; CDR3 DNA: TGTGCCAGCAGTTTACCTGCGGTCGGGTACAATGAGCAGTTCTTC
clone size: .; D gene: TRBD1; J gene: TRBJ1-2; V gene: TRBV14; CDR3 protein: CASSQAGRGLFYGYTF; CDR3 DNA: TGTGCCAGCAGCCAAGCTGGGAGGGGGCTCTTCTATGGCTACACCTTC
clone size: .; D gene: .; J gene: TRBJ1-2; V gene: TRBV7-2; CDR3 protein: CASSLRMSGVFSGYTF; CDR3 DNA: TGTGCCAGCAGCCTACGGATGTCGGGGGTATTCAGTGGCTACACCTTC
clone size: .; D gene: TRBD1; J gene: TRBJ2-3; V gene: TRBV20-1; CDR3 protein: CSAPGQGVDTQYF; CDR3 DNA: TGCAGTGCTCCCGGACAGGGGGTGGATACGCAGTATTTT
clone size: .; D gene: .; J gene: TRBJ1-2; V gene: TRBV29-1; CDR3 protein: CSVVQQVNYGYTF; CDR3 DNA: TGCAGCGTTGTCCAACAGGTTAACTATGGCTACACCTTC
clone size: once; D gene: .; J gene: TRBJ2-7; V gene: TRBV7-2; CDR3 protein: CASVGGIELYEQYF; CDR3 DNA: TGTGCCAGCGTCGGGGGTATCGAGCTCTACGAGCAGTACTTC
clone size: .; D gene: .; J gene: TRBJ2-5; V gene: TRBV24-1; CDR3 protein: CATSDGVGETQYF; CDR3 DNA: TGTGCCACCAGTGACGGGGTGGGAGAGACCCAGTACTTC
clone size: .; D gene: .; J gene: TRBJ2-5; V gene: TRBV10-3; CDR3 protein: CAISQTSGETQYF; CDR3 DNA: TGTGCCATCAGTCAAACGTCAGGAGAGACCCAGTACTTC
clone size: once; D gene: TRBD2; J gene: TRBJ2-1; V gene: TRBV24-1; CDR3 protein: CATSDPTSGDSSYNEQFF; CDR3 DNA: TGTGCCACCAGTGACCCGACTAGCGGGGACAGCTCCTACAATGAGCAGTTCTTC
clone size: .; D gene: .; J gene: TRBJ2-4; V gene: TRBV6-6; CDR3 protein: CASSYFGDRVRNIQYF; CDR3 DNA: TGTGCCAGCAGTTACTTCGGGGATAGAGTTAGAAACATTCAGTACTTC
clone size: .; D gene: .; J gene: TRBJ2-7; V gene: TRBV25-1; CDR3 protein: CASSEWGPPRQYF; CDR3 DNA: TGTGCCAGCAGTGAATGGGGTCCCCCTCGGCAGTACTTC
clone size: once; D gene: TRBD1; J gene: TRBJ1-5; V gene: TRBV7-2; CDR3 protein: CASSLVGQGALGQPQHF; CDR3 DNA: TGTGCCAGCAGCTTAGTGGGGCAGGGGGCTTTGGGTCAGCCCCAGCATTTT
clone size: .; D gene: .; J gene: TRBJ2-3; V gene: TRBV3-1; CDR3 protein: CASSRTPDTQYF; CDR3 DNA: TGTGCCAGCAGTCGGACCCCAGATACGCAGTATTTT
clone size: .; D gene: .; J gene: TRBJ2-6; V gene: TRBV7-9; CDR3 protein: CASSLISGANVLTF; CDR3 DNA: TGTGCCAGCAGCTTGATCTCTGGGGCCAACGTCCTGACTTTC
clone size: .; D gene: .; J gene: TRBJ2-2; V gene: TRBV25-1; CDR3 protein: CASSEDTGELFF; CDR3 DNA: TGTGCCAGCAGTGAGGACACCGGGGAGCTGTTTTTT
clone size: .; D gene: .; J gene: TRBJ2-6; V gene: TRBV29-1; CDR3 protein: CSVRLGTGANVLTF; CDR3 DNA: TGCAGCGTTCGTTTGGGAACTGGGGCCAACGTCCTGACTTTC
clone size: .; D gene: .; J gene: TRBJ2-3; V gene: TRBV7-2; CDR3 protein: CASSLARVSTDTQYF; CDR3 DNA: TGTGCCAGCAGCTTAGCGCGGGTTAGCACAGATACGCAGTATTTT
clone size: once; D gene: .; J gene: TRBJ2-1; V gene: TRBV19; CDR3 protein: CASSTLGQVTYNEQFF; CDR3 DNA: TGTGCCAGTAGTACTCTAGGGCAGGTCACCTACAATGAGCAGTTCTTC
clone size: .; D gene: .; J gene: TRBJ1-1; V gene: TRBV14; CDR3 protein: CASSGQAGATEAFF; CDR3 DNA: TGTGCCAGCAGCGGCCAAGCGGGGGCCACTGAAGCTTTCTTT
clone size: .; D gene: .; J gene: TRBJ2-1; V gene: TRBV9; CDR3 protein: CASSVDRGQQFF; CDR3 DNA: TGTGCCAGCAGCGTAGATAGGGGCCAGCAGTTCTTC
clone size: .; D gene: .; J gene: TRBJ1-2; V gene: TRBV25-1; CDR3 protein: CATKGPVDGYTF; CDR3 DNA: TGTGCCACCAAGGGTCCCGTAGATGGCTACACCTTC
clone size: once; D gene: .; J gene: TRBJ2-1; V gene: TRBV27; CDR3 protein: CASSWTEVYNEQFF; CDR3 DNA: TGTGCCAGCAGTTGGACAGAAGTCTACAATGAGCAGTTCTTC
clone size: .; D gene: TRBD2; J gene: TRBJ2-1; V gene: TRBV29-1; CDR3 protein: CSVVKAGLSYNEQFF; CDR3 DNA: TGTAGCGTGGTTAAAGCGGGACTCTCCTACAATGAGCAGTTCTTC
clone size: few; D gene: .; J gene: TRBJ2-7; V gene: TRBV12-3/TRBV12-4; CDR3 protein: CASSLGGGVNEQYF; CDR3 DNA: TGTGCCAGCAGTTTAGGAGGAGGGGTTAACGAGCAGTACTTC
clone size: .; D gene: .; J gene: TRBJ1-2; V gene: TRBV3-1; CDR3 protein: CASSRSGIRGYGYTF; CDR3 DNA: TGTGCCAGCAGCCGCTCGGGTATCCGGGGCTATGGCTACACCTTC
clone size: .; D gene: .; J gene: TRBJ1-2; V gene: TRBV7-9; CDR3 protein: CASRPVGGYTF; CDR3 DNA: TGTGCCAGCAGGCCCGTCGGTGGCTACACCTTC
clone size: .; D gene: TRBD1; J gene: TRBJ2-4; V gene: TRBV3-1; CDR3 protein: CASSHLQGARGFDQENIQYF; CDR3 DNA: TGTGCCAGCAGCCATCTACAGGGGGCGCGGGGATTCGACCAGGAAAACATTCAGTACTTC
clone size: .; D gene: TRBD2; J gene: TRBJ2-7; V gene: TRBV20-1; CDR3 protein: CSARGTSEFSYEQYF; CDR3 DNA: TGCAGTGCTAGAGGGACTAGCGAGTTTTCCTACGAGCAGTACTTC
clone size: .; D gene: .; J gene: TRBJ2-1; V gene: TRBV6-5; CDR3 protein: CASSYSGRTGEQFF; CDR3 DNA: TGTGCCAGCAGTTATAGCGGCCGGACCGGTGAGCAGTTCTTC
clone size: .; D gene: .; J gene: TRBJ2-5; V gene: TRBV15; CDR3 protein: CATSSRPRDDQYF; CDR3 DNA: TGTGCCACCAGCTCCCGGCCTCGTGATGACCAGTACTTC
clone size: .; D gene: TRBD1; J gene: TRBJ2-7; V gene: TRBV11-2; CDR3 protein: CASSVGTAPYEQYF; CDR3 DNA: TGTGCCAGCAGCGTCGGGACAGCCCCCTACGAGCAGTACTTC
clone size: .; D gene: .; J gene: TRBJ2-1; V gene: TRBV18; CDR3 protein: CASSPTASRSGSYNEQFF; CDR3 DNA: TGTGCCAGCTCACCAACCGCGTCTCGGTCAGGGTCCTACAATGAGCAGTTCTTC
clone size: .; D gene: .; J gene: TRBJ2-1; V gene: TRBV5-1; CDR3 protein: CASSLSYNEQFF; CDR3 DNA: TGCGCCAGCAGCTTGTCCTACAATGAGCAGTTCTTC
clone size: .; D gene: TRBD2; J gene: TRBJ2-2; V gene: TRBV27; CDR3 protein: CASRRGRGTGELFF; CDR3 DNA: TGTGCCAGCCGTCGCGGGAGAGGCACCGGGGAGCTGTTTTTT
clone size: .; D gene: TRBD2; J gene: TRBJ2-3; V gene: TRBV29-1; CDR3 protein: CSGGGTSLNTQYF; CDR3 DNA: TGCAGCGGCGGAGGGACTAGCTTAAATACGCAGTATTTT
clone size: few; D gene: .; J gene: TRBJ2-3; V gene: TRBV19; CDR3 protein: CASSIADTQYF; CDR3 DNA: TGTGCCAGTAGTATTGCAGATACGCAGTATTTT
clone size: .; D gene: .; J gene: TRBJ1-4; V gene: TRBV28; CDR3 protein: CASSSPGKLFF; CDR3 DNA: TGTGCCAGCAGTTCTCCGGGAAAACTGTTTTTT
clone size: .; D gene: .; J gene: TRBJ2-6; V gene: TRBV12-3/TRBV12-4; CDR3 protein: CASSLGGSWANVLTF; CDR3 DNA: TGTGCCAGCAGTCTGGGGGGCTCCTGGGCCAACGTCCTGACTTTC
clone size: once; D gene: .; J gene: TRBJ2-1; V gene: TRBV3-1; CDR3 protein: CASSQVPLEQFF; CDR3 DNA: TGTGCCAGCAGCCAAGTTCCCCTTGAGCAGTTCTTC
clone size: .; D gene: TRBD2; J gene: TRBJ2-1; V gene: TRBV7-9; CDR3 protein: CASLAGTSGRDEQFF; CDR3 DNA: TGTGCCAGCCTAGCGGGGACTAGCGGGAGAGATGAGCAGTTCTTC
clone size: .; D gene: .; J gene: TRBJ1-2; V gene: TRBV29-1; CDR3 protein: CSVAGARGYTF; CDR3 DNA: TGCAGCGTTGCAGGGGCACGGGGCTACACCTTC
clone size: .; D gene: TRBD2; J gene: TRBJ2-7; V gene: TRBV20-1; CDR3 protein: CSATPLAGGPGEQYF; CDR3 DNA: TGCAGTGCTACCCCCCTAGCGGGAGGGCCGGGGGAGCAGTACTTC
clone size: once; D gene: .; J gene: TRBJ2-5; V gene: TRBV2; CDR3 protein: CASTPTGSGGTQYF; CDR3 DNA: TGTGCCAGCACGCCGACAGGTTCCGGCGGGACCCAGTACTTC
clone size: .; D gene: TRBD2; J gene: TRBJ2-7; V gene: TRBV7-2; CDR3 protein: CASSLESPAGGNEQYF; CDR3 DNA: TGTGCCAGCAGCTTAGAAAGCCCTGCGGGGGGGAACGAGCAGTACTTC
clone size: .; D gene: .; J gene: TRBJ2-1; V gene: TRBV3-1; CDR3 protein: CASSQDRWNEQFF; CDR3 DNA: TGTGCCAGCAGCCAAGATAGGTGGAATGAGCAGTTCTTC
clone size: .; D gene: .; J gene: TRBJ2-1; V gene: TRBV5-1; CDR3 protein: CASSQEGSSYNEQFF; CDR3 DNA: TGCGCCAGCAGCCAAGAGGGGAGCTCCTACAATGAGCAGTTCTTC